One sample yielded the 19 T cell receptor beta chains listed below, sequenced in a study of T cell repertoires in aging, cancer and after chemotherapy. The template was genomic DNA from peripheral blood, not RNA. Rearranged V-D-J TRB sequences were amplified with a mixed TRB-A/B primer pool. A single record per CDR3 protein comes from TCRdb applying MiXCR to the multiplex PCR reads. The sample lists 5,000 or so distinct CDR3 sequences, roughly 39% occurring once. The sample was blood. These receptors were collected from a human donor with a blood cancer.

This clonotype was picked up a small number of times. This rearrangement joins TRBV24-1 to TRBJ1-2; no clear D gene. The CDR3 is made up of 14 amino acids. The V gene's germline CDR1 is KGHDR and CDR2 SFDVKD. Deletions cut 4 bases from V and 4 bases from J, with 12 bases between. CDR3 DNA: TGTGCCACCAGTGACTCCGGGAGCTTCTATGGCTACACCTTC. Amino acid sequence: CATSDSGSFYGYTF.

The chain employs TRBV20-1 and TRBJ2-7; possibly TRBD1 for D (6 bases). V lost 1 base and J lost 9, with 16 bases in between. Germline CDR1 and CDR2: DFQATT and SNEGSKA (reference sequence). The CDR3 length is 13 residues. CDR3 in amino acids: CSARGGPGAGQYV. Written as DNA, the CDR3 is TGCAGTGCTAGAGGGGGGCCGGGCGCGGGGCAGTACGTC.

This chain joins TRBV24-1 and TRBJ2-1; D perhaps matches TRBD2 (5 bases). CDR3 length: 15 residues. Trimming shortened V by 5 bases and J by 5 bases, and 15 bases separated the two germline ends. Germline CDR1 is KGHDR and CDR2 is SFDVKD. The CDR3 sequence is CATSAGSMRDNEQFF. The DNA of the CDR3 is TGTGCCACCAGTGCGGGGAGCATGCGGGACAATGAGCAGTTCTTC.

V usage is TRBV6-5 and J usage is TRBJ2-7, with 8 nucleotides matching TRBD1. The CDR3 length is 16 residues. J was trimmed by 7 bases and V by 0 bases; bases with no gene match: 11. Germline CDR1 MNHEY, CDR2 SVGAGI. The chain's CDR3 is CASSYSTGAGLLEQYF. CDR3 nucleotides: TGTGCCAGCAGTTACTCGACAGGGGCAGGGCTGCTAGAGCAGTACTTC.

This clonotype was seen a handful of times. The genes are TRBV5-1 and TRBJ2-1; D is undetermined. This CDR3 is 14 amino acids long. V was trimmed by 4 bases and J by 7 bases, leaving 15 bases between them. Germline assignment: CDR1 SGHRS and CDR2 YFSETQ. The CDR3 DNA sequence: TGCGCCAGCAGCCCGCGACTCGATCGTAATGAGCAGTTCTTC. Translating it yields CASSPRLDRNEQFF.

The CDR3 bases are TGTGCCACCAGCAGTGACAGGGACTACACAGATACGCAGTATTTT. Its protein is CATSSDRDYTDTQYF. The chain employs TRBV24-1 and TRBJ2-3; the D call may be TRBD1 or TRBD2 (7 bases each). CDR1 and CDR2 from the germline V gene are KGHDR and SFDVKD. Trimming removed 7 bases at V and 2 bases at J, with 15 bases between. There are 15 residues in the CDR3.

This clonotype has just a few counts. The CDR3 end shows no conserved phenylalanine or tryptophan, and so a read error is likely. It is unclear where the CDR3 begins or ends on the DNA, so no DNA is shown, and the CDR3 is as TCRdb lists it. The chain uses TRBV6-5 and TRBJ1-1. The CDR3 sequence runs 11 residues, both termini included. Looked up from germline, CDR1 is MNHEY and CDR2 is SVGAGI. CDR3 loop: CASSEMEVKRL.

The chain uses TRBV6-2 or TRBV6-3 and TRBJ1-1; the D gene is possibly TRBD1 (6 bases). V lost 5 bases and J lost 2, with 18 bases in between. Germline-derived CDR1 and CDR2 are MNHEY and SVGEGT. The CDR3 is 16 amino acids. This chain's CDR3 is CASSNPSGGLNTEAFF. CDR3 coding DNA: TGTGCCAGCAGTAACCCCTCCGGGGGCCTCAACACTGAAGCTTTCTTT.

This sequence joins TRBV6-5 and TRBJ2-7, with a weak D call TRBD1 (5 bases). The CDR3 has 16 residues. Trimming removed 4 bases from V and 6 bases from J, with 22 bases in between. Germline loops: CDR1 MNHEY, CDR2 SVGAGI. CDR3 coding DNA: TGTGCCAGCAGTTTATTTCTGGGTCAGGGTTCCCCCGAGCAGTACTTC. Amino acid sequence: CASSLFLGQGSPEQYF.

V gene TRBV30 combines with J gene TRBJ1-2; D remains ambiguous. V lost 0 bases, J lost 4 bases, and 9 bases lay in between. Germline V gene data show CDR1 as GTSNPN and CDR2 as SVGIG (reference sequence). The CDR3 runs 13 residues. CDR3 sequence reads: CAWSVWISYGYTF. The CDR3 nucleotides are TGTGCCTGGAGTGTATGGATAAGCTATGGCTACACCTTC. Variable domain in full (rest from reference TRBV30 and TRBJ1-2): SQTIHQWPATLVQPVGSPLSLECTVEGTSNPNLYWYRQAAGRGLQLLFYSVGIGQISSEVPQNLSASRPQDRQFILSSKKLLLSDSGFYLCAWSVWISYGYTFGSGTRLTVV.

The CDR3 sequence is CASLRRGRYNEQFF. DNA of the CDR3: TGTGCCAGCCTGAGGAGGGGGAGGTACAATGAGCAGTTCTTC. The chain uses TRBV5-6 and TRBJ2-1; tentatively, D is TRBD1 or TRBD2 (6 bases each). Deletions cut 7 bases from V and 4 bases from J, with 15 bases between. The CDR3 consists of 14 residues. From germline, CDR1 is SGHDT and CDR2 YYEEEE.

This clonotype has a single count. V and J are TRBV18 and TRBJ2-3, with D maybe TRBD1 (6 bases). Germline CDR1 and CDR2: KGHSH and LQKENI. The CDR3 extends over 16 amino acids. V was pared by 0 bases and J by 3 bases, with 13 bases between. CDR3: CASSPPGHHGTDTQYF. CDR3 bases: TGTGCCAGCTCACCACCGGGACACCATGGGACAGATACGCAGTATTTT.

This clonotype has only a few counts. V and J are TRBV7-9 and TRBJ2-5; TRBD1 might be the D (6 bases). The CDR3 spans 13 residues. V lost 5 bases to trimming and J lost 5 bases, with 12 bases between them. The V gene's germline CDR1 is SEHNR and CDR2 FQNEAQ (reference sequence). The CDR3 here is CASSQRRGETQYF. CDR3 coding DNA: TGTGCCAGCAGCCAGCGAAGGGGGGAGACCCAGTACTTC.

The chain couples TRBV24-1 to TRBJ2-1; 10 bases agree with TRBD2. Germline lookup yields CDR1 KGHDR and CDR2 SFDVKD. J gave up 8 bases and V 4 bases, and 4 bases lay outside the gene matches. The CDR3 is 14 amino acids. The CDR3 here is CATSEGLARYEQFF. The CDR3 nucleotides read TGTGCCACCAGTGAGGGACTAGCGAGATATGAGCAGTTCTTC.

The chain recombines TRBV19 with TRBJ1-5; D not certain. CDR3 length: 15 amino acids. V was trimmed by 7 bases and J by 4 bases, leaving 17 bases between them. Looked up from germline, CDR1 is LNHDA and CDR2 is SQIVND (reference sequence). CDR3 nucleotides: TGTGCCAGTACCTATACACATGACGGAAATCAGCCCCAGCATTTT. Amino acid sequence: CASTYTHDGNQPQHF.

This clonotype qualifies as medium-sized. This chain joins TRBV27 and TRBJ2-3; D call uncertain. The germline V and J ends were trimmed by 3 bases and 7 bases, with 11 bases remaining between them. Per the germline V gene, CDR1 is MNHEY and CDR2 is SMNVEV (reference sequence). CDR3 size: 13 residues. As DNA, the CDR3 is TGTGCCAGCAGTTTCCGGGTTGGGCATACGCAGTATTTT. It is translated as CASSFRVGHTQYF.

As DNA, the CDR3 is TGTGCCAGTAGTATTTCAGGGGGCGTTGGCTACACCTTC. Encoded protein: CASSISGGVGYTF. This sequence joins TRBV19 and TRBJ1-2, with 8 bases fitting TRBD1. The CDR3 covers 13 residues. The junction had 4 bases not matched to a gene; V was cut back by 3 bases and J by 7 bases. Germline V lookup: CDR1 LNHDA, CDR2 SQIVND (reference sequence).

This clonotype has more than one count but fewer than ten. The chain has TRBV12-3 or TRBV12-4 and TRBJ2-3; TRBD1 matches at 10 bases. Trimming at V came to 6 bases and at J to 4 bases, leaving 13 bases not matched to a gene. This CDR3 is built from 17 residues. For the CDR3, the DNA is TGTGCCAGCAGCCCTCAATCCGGGACAGGGGTCCCAGATACGCAGTATTTT. As protein: CASSPQSGTGVPDTQYF.

As concerns this clonotype: One end of the junction is discordant with germline, which a read error may explain. The rearrangement links TRBV12-3 or TRBV12-4 to TRBJ2-3; 9 nucleotides align to TRBD2. This CDR3 contains 18 residues. The CDR3 DNA is TGTGCCACCAGTGACCCCTCCTTTAGCGGGGGCCGCACAGATACGCAGTATTTT. Its translation is CATSDPSFSGGRTDTQYF.